This T cell receptor beta chain originates from a study of T cell repertoires in cytomegalovirus infection. J gave up 0 bases and V 4 bases, and 17 bases lay outside the gene matches. Germline V gene lookup returns CDR1 MNHEY and CDR2 SMNVEV (reference sequence). This CDR3 is built from 19 residues. As concerns this clonotype: Its antigen is undetermined.

TCRdb reprocessed the reads via MiXCR and lists one record per CDR3 protein. Among around 770,000 distinct CDR3 sequences, almost 30% were seen once, and the ten largest hold roughly 13%. V gene TRBV27 combines with J gene TRBJ1-2; 7 positions match TRBD1. Source: cultured CD8+ T cells from PBMCs, taken from culture after CMV antigen stimulation. The sequence was collected from a human donor in good health (CMV status not recorded). Some clones in this sample may be carry-over from other donors' samples. The CDR3 spells CASSYLGDYRGVPNYGYTF. CDR3 coding DNA: TGTGCCAGCAGTTACCTTGGGGATTACAGGGGTGTTCCTAACTATGGCTACACCTTC.